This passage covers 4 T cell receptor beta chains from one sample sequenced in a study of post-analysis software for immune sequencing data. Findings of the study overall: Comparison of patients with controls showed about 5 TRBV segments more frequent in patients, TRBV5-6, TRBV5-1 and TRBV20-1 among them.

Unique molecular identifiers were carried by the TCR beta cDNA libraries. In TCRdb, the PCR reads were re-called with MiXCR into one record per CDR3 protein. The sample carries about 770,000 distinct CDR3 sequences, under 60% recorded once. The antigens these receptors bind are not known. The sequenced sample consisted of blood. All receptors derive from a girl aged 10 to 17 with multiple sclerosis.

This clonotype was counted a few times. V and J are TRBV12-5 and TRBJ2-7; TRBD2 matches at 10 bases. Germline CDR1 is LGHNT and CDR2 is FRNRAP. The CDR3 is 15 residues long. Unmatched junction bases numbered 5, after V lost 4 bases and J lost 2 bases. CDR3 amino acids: CASGYPSGRTYEQYF. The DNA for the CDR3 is TGTGCTAGTGGTTACCCTAGCGGGAGAACCTACGAGCAGTACTTC.

For the CDR3, the DNA is TGTGCCAGCAGTTCGACTAGCGTCACAGATACGCAGTATTTT. Translating gives CASSSTSVTDTQYF. The rearrangement uses TRBV28 and TRBJ2-3, with 8 bases aligning to TRBD2. The CDR3 loop spans 14 amino acids. The V gene's germline CDR1 is MDHEN and CDR2 SYDVKM. The V segment lost 4 bases and the J segment 2 bases; nucleotides outside the gene matches: 2.

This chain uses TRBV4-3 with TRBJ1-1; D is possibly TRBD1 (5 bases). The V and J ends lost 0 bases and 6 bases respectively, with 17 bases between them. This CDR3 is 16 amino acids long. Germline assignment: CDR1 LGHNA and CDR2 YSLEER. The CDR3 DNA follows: TGCGCCAGCAGCCAAGAGATAGGACATGAGTATGCTGAAGCTTTCTTT. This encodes CASSQEIGHEYAEAFF.

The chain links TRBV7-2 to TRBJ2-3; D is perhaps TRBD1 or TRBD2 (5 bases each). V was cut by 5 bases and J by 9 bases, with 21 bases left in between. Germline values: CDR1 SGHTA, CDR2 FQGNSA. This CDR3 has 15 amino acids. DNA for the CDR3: TGTGCCAGCAGCCCCCAAGACAGAGGGAAACAAACGCAGTATTTT. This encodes CASSPQDRGKQTQYF.